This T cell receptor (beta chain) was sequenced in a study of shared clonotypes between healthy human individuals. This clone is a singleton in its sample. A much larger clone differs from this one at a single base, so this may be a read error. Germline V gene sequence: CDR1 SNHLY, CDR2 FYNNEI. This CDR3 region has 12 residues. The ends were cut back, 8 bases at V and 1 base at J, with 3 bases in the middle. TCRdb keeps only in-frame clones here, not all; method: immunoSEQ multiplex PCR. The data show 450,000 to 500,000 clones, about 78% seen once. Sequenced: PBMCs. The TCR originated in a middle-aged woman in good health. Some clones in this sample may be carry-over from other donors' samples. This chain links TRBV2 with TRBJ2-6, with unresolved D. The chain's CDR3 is CASPSGANVLTF. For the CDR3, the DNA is TGTGCCAGCCCTTCTGGGGCCAACGTCCTGACTTTC.